The next 19 T cell receptor beta chains were all read from a single sample in a study of a mutant IDH1 vaccine in newly diagnosed glioma. The data were produced by immunoSEQ multiplex PCR, yet TCRdb's version contains in-frame clones alone and is incomplete. The data show approximately 37,000 clones, around 58% seen once. The antigens for these receptors are not known. Sample time point: week 5, during vaccination. Every vaccination contained 300 ug of the mutant IDH1 20-mer peptide and was paired with topical imiquimod. The material sequenced was PBMCs, taken from a glioma patient whose treatment included an IDH1 peptide vaccine. Receptors originate from a young woman with glioma.

The V gene is TRBV5-5, the J gene TRBJ1-3, with D unresolved. This CDR3 contains 16 residues. Germline V CDR1 and CDR2: SGHKS, YYEKEE (reference sequence). The ends were cut back, 6 bases at V and 0 bases at J, with 16 bases in the middle. CDR3 region: CASNNPRESSGNTIYF. The CDR3 DNA reads as TGTGCCAGCAACAACCCGCGGGAATCCTCTGGAAACACCATATATTTT.

The chain combines TRBV2 with TRBJ1-4; D not certain. The germline gives CDR1 SNHLY, CDR2 FYNNEI. Trimming stripped 8 bases from V and 0 bases from J, with 13 bases between. This CDR3 region has 15 residues. Here the CDR3 reads CASGRFPATNEKLFF. The CDR3 nucleotides are TGTGCCAGCGGGAGGTTCCCTGCAACTAATGAAAAACTGTTTTTT.

The V call is TRBV27, the J call TRBJ2-3, with D hard to call. V lost 7 bases, J lost 0 bases, and 2 bases lay in between. From germline, CDR1 is MNHEY and CDR2 SMNVEV (reference sequence). CDR3 length: 11 amino acids. Here the CDR3 reads CASTSTDTQYF. CDR3 DNA sequence: TGTGCCAGCACTAGCACAGATACGCAGTATTTT.

This clone was observed a handful of times. DNA of the CDR3: TGCAGCGTCGCCGACAGAAACTATGGCTACACCTTC. This translates into CSVADRNYGYTF. V and J are TRBV29-1 and TRBJ1-2; maybe TRBD1 (5 bases). V was pared by 6 bases and J by 2 bases, with 10 bases between. Looked up from germline, CDR1 is SQVTM and CDR2 is ANQGSEA. There are 12 residues in the CDR3. The full variable domain, completed using reference TRBV29-1 and TRBJ1-2, is SAVISQKPSRDICQRGTSLTIQCQVDSQVTMMFWYRQQPGQSLTLIATANQGSEATYESGFVIDKFPISRPNLTFSTLTVSNMSPEDSSIYLCSVADRNYGYTFGSGTRLTVV.

V gene TRBV6-6 combines with J gene TRBJ2-6; D is ambiguous. This CDR3 is built from 15 residues. V lost 0 bases, J lost 4 bases, and 7 bases lay in between. Germline lookup yields CDR1 MNHNY and CDR2 SVGAGI (reference sequence). The CDR3 nucleotides are TGTGCCAGCAGTTACTCTGCCGCGGGGGCCAACGTCCTGACTTTC. Residues: CASSYSAAGANVLTF.

The V gene is TRBV5-1, the J gene TRBJ2-1; 7 bases are shared with TRBD2. The V and J ends lost 4 bases and 5 bases, in that order; junction bases with no gene match: 9. The CDR3 runs to 15 residues. Germline V gives CDR1 SGHRS, CDR2 YFSETQ. CDR3 in amino acids: CASSTLGGDNNEQFF. The CDR3 DNA sequence: TGCGCCAGCAGCACCCTGGGAGGGGATAACAATGAGCAGTTCTTC.

This sequence joins TRBV18 and TRBJ1-4, with D hard to call. Trimming removed 3 bases from V and 7 bases from J, with 15 bases in between. Germline loops: CDR1 KGHSH, CDR2 LQKENI. CDR3 length: 15 residues. The DNA of the CDR3 is TGTGCCAGCTCACCCGCTCTAGCCGGGGTTGAAAAACTGTTTTTT. Translation gives CASSPALAGVEKLFF.

This clone counts as medium-sized. The J gene is TRBJ1-1, the V gene TRBV4-3; D gene uncertain. Trimming took off 4 bases at V and 4 bases at J, with 7 bases between the two ends. Per the germline V gene, CDR1 is LGHNA and CDR2 is YSLEER. This CDR3 has 12 residues. DNA for the CDR3: TGCGCCAGCAGCCGAGGTGGCACTGAAGCTTTCTTT. It specifies CASSRGGTEAFF.

This clone has only a few counts. The rearrangement joins TRBV6-5 to TRBJ1-3; 9 bases align to TRBD1. The CDR3 extends over 14 amino acids. V gave up 6 bases and J gave up 5 bases; unmatched junction bases: 5. From germline, CDR1 is MNHEY and CDR2 SVGAGI. The CDR3 region is CASSPDRGRNTIYF. The CDR3 DNA reads as TGTGCCAGCAGCCCGGACAGGGGAAGAAACACCATATATTTT.

This clone was picked up a small number of times. This sequence joins TRBV7-2 and TRBJ2-1; 7 nucleotides match TRBD2. This CDR3 spans 13 amino acids. The V gene's germline CDR1 is SGHTA and CDR2 FQGNSA. V dropped 6 bases and J dropped 8; count of bases not matched to a gene: 7. Here the CDR3 DNA reads TGTGCCAGCAGTTACCGGGGAGGGCATGAGCAGTTCTTC. Residues: CASSYRGGHEQFF.

V usage is TRBV19 and J usage is TRBJ1-1; D is uncertain. V lost 10 bases, J lost 6 bases, and 18 bases lay in between. Germline assignment: CDR1 LNHDA and CDR2 SQIVND (reference sequence). There are 13 residues in the CDR3. CDR3 region: CAILASNGAEAFF. DNA for the CDR3: TGTGCCATTCTGGCGAGTAACGGTGCTGAAGCTTTCTTT.

J is TRBJ1-4 and V is TRBV11-3; a weak D match, TRBD1 (5 bases). The length of the CDR3 is 15 residues. Between the trimmed V and J ends, which lost 8 bases and 0 bases, there was a span of 13 bases. The V gene's germline CDR1 is SGHNT and CDR2 YENEEA. The CDR3 loop is CASSEGSATNEKLFF. The CDR3 DNA is TGTGCCAGCTCTGAGGGGTCGGCAACTAATGAAAAACTGTTTTTT.

V usage is TRBV5-1 and J usage is TRBJ1-1; D uncertain. Trimming shortened V by 4 bases and J by 3 bases, and 13 bases separated the two germline ends. CDR3 length equals 14 residues. CDR1 and CDR2 from the germline V gene are SGHRS and YFSETQ. This chain's CDR3 is CASSTGGGHTEAFF. The CDR3 DNA reads as TGCGCCAGCAGCACTGGAGGCGGACACACTGAAGCTTTCTTT.

V gene TRBV6-5 combines with J gene TRBJ1-2, with TRBD1 as a possible D gene (5 bases). The V gene's germline CDR1 is MNHEY and CDR2 SVGAGI. The CDR3 covers 14 residues. Trimming cost V 2 bases and J 2 bases, with 9 bases left between them. The CDR3 sequence: CASSYGGTNYGYTF. DNA for the CDR3: TGTGCCAGCAGTTACGGGGGGACCAACTATGGCTACACCTTC.

This chain uses TRBV7-2 with TRBJ2-7, with D maybe TRBD2 (6 bases). The V and J ends lost 2 bases and 0 bases respectively, with 8 bases between them. The CDR3 loop spans 14 amino acids. Germline assignment: CDR1 SGHTA and CDR2 FQGNSA. The CDR3, as DNA: TGTGCCAGCAGCTTAATCGGGAGCTCCTACGAGCAGTACTTC. Its protein is CASSLIGSSYEQYF.

The chain links TRBV9 to TRBJ2-3; 7 bases agree with TRBD2. V lost 3 bases to trimming and J lost 0 bases; unmatched junction nucleotides: 4. In germline, CDR1 is SGDLS, CDR2 YYNGEE. CDR3 length: 15 amino acids. The CDR3 loop is CASSGSGISTDTQYF. CDR3 DNA: TGTGCCAGCAGCGGAAGCGGGATAAGCACAGATACGCAGTATTTT.

This clone appeared a few times. The chain has TRBV7-6 and TRBJ2-5, with D perhaps TRBD1 (7 bases). Trimming cost V 1 base and J 3 bases, with 12 bases left between them. Germline assignment: CDR1 SGHVS and CDR2 FNYEAQ. This CDR3 has 15 amino acids. CDR3 in DNA: TGTGCCAGCAGCTTAGACGCAGGGGGGAAAGAGACCCAGTACTTC. The encoded protein is CASSLDAGGKETQYF.

The CDR3 DNA follows: TGTGCTAGTGCCAATCGGGGGGCCCCGACGCGCACAGATACGCAGTATTTT. It translates to CASANRGAPTRTDTQYF. V and J are TRBV12-5 and TRBJ2-3; D might be TRBD2 (7 bases). Germline CDR1 reads LGHNT; CDR2 reads FRNRAP. The CDR3 extends over 17 amino acids. V shed 7 bases and J shed 1 base, with 21 bases lying between them.

V gene TRBV6-1 combines with J gene TRBJ2-7, with a possible D match to TRBD2 (5 bases). CDR1 is MNHNS, CDR2 SASEGT, per germline. The CDR3 has 13 amino acids. Trimming took off 6 bases at V and 3 bases at J, with 12 bases between the two ends. The CDR3 DNA reads as TGTGCCAGCAGGCCCCTAGCAGACTACGAGCAGTACTTC. Its translation: CASRPLADYEQYF.